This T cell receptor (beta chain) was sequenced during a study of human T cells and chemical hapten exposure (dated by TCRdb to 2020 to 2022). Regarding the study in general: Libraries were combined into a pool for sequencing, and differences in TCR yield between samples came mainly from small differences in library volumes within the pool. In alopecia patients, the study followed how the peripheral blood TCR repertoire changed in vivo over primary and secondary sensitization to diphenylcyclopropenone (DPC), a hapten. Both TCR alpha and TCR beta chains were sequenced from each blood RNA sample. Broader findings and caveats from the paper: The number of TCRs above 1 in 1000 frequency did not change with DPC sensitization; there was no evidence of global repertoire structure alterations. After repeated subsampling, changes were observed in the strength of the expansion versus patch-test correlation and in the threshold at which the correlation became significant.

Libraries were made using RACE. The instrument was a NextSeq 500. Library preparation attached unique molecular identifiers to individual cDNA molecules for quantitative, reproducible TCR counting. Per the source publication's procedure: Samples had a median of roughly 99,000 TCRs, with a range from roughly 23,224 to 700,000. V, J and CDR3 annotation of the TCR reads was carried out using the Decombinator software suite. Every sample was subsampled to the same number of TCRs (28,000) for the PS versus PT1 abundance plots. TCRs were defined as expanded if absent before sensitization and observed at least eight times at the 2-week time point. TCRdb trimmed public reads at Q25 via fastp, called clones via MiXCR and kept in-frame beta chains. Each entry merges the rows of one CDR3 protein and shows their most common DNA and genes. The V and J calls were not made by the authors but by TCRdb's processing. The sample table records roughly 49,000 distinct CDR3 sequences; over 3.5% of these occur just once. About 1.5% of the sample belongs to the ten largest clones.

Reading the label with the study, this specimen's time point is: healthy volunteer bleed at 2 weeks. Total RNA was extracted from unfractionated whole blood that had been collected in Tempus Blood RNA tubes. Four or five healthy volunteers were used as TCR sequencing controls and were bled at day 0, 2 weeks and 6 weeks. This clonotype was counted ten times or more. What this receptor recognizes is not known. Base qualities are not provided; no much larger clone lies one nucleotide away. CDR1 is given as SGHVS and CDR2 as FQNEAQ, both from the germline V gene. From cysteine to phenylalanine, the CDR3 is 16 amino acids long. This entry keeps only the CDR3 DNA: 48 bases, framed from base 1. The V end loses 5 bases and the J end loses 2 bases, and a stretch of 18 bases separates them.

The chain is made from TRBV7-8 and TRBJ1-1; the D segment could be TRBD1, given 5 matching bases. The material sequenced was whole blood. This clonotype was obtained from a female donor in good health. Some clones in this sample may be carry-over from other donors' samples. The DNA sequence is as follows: TGTGCCAGCAGCATCCCCGGGACCCCAGGCAACACTGAAGCTTTCTTT. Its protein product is CASSIPGTPGNTEAFF.